These T cell receptor beta chains were read from a single sample in a study of cytomegalovirus exposure and HLA in healthy donors. Some clones are missing from TCRdb's copy, which holds only in-frame ones; the method was immunoSEQ multiplex PCR. Altogether over 45,000 clones are present, around 82% being singletons, with the ten largest covering 2.5%. Sequenced: PBMCs. These receptors were obtained from a boy between 10 and 17 years old in good health and CMV-seropositive. CDR3s include the opening cysteine and the closing phenylalanine or tryptophan. Each record gives: clone size, D gene, J gene, V gene, CDR3 protein, CDR3 DNA. A D gene is named only where the DNA matches it firmly. A row's size may be missing; if present it is once, few, many or a size class.

abundance: .; d_gene: TRBD2; j_gene: TRBJ2-2; v_gene: TRBV6-4; CDR3aa: CASSMLAGHNTGELFF; CDR3nt: TGTGCCAGCAGTATGCTAGCGGGGCACAACACCGGGGAGCTGTTTTTT
abundance: .; d_gene: .; j_gene: TRBJ2-7; v_gene: TRBV14; CDR3aa: CASSQTTYEQYF; CDR3nt: TGTGCCAGCAGCCAAACAACCTACGAGCAGTACTTC
abundance: .; d_gene: .; j_gene: TRBJ2-5; v_gene: TRBV7-6; CDR3aa: CASSRATQETQYF; CDR3nt: TGTGCCAGCAGCCGAGCGACCCAAGAGACCCAGTACTTC
abundance: .; d_gene: TRBD1; j_gene: TRBJ1-3; v_gene: TRBV19; CDR3aa: CASSMTGGNTIYF; CDR3nt: TGTGCCAGTAGTATGACAGGGGGAAACACCATATATTTT
abundance: .; d_gene: .; j_gene: TRBJ1-2; v_gene: TRBV7-2; CDR3aa: CASSDWEYGYTF; CDR3nt: TGTGCCAGTTCAGACTGGGAGTATGGCTACACCTTC
abundance: .; d_gene: .; j_gene: TRBJ2-3; v_gene: TRBV5-6; CDR3aa: CASSLGGSTDTQYF; CDR3nt: TGTGCCAGCAGCTTGGGGGGCAGCACAGATACGCAGTATTTT
abundance: .; d_gene: TRBD2; j_gene: TRBJ2-1; v_gene: TRBV11-2; CDR3aa: CASTWRGNEQFF; CDR3nt: TGTGCCAGCACCTGGCGGGGGAATGAGCAGTTCTTC
abundance: .; d_gene: .; j_gene: TRBJ2-5; v_gene: TRBV5-4; CDR3aa: CASSSQEETQYF; CDR3nt: TGTGCCAGCAGCTCTCAGGAAGAGACCCAGTACTTC
abundance: .; d_gene: TRBD1; j_gene: TRBJ2-5; v_gene: TRBV6-1; CDR3aa: CASSDRGTGYDQYF; CDR3nt: TGTGCCAGCAGTGATCGGGGGACAGGGTACGACCAGTACTTC
abundance: .; d_gene: TRBD1; j_gene: TRBJ1-1; v_gene: TRBV10-3; CDR3aa: CAISVSGGRTEAFF; CDR3nt: TGTGCCATCAGTGTTTCAGGGGGCAGGACTGAAGCTTTCTTT
abundance: .; d_gene: TRBD1; j_gene: TRBJ1-5; v_gene: TRBV5-4; CDR3aa: CARGPGQGSPVVEPQHF; CDR3nt: TGTGCCAGAGGGCCGGGACAGGGGTCCCCAGTTGTTGAACCCCAGCATTTT
abundance: .; d_gene: TRBD2; j_gene: TRBJ2-2; v_gene: TRBV7-3; CDR3aa: CASSLVAGLTGELFF; CDR3nt: TGTGCCAGCAGCTTGGTAGCGGGGCTCACCGGGGAGCTGTTTTTT
abundance: .; d_gene: .; j_gene: TRBJ2-1; v_gene: TRBV13; CDR3aa: CASSLYRYGNEQFF; CDR3nt: TGTGCCAGCAGCCTCTACAGGTACGGGAATGAGCAGTTCTTC
abundance: .; d_gene: .; j_gene: TRBJ2-1; v_gene: TRBV12-5; CDR3aa: CASGLRRDSYNEQFF; CDR3nt: TGTGCTAGTGGTCTACGGAGGGACTCCTACAATGAGCAGTTCTTC
abundance: .; d_gene: .; j_gene: TRBJ2-2; v_gene: TRBV6-1; CDR3aa: CASRFRGLTGELFF; CDR3nt: TGTGCCAGCCGCTTTCGGGGATTGACCGGGGAGCTGTTTTTT
abundance: once; d_gene: .; j_gene: TRBJ1-1; v_gene: TRBV6-5; CDR3aa: CASSYEPRVGNTEAFF; CDR3nt: TGTGCCAGCAGTTACGAGCCCAGGGTTGGGAACACTGAAGCTTTCTTT
abundance: .; d_gene: .; j_gene: TRBJ1-2; v_gene: TRBV6-6; CDR3aa: CAIKPGVGGYTF; CDR3nt: TGTGCCATAAAACCAGGGGTGGGGGGCTACACCTTC
abundance: .; d_gene: .; j_gene: TRBJ1-1; v_gene: TRBV7-3; CDR3aa: CASSLNGGRLAEAFF; CDR3nt: TGTGCCAGCAGCTTAAACGGGGGGAGGCTTGCTGAAGCTTTCTTT
abundance: .; d_gene: TRBD2; j_gene: TRBJ2-3; v_gene: TRBV4-2; CDR3aa: CASSQGAERGITDTQYF; CDR3nt: TGTGCCAGCAGCCAAGGAGCCGAGCGGGGTATCACAGATACGCAGTATTTT
abundance: .; d_gene: TRBD1; j_gene: TRBJ2-7; v_gene: TRBV6-5; CDR3aa: CASSGTGGRYEQYF; CDR3nt: TGTGCCAGCAGCGGGACAGGGGGCAGATACGAGCAGTACTTC
abundance: .; d_gene: .; j_gene: TRBJ2-7; v_gene: TRBV4-1; CDR3aa: CASSQDGVSF; CDR3nt: TGCGCCAGCAGCCAAGACGGAGTCAGCTTC
abundance: .; d_gene: .; j_gene: TRBJ2-1; v_gene: TRBV10-1; CDR3aa: CASATGFSDNEQFF; CDR3nt: TGCGCCAGCGCCACAGGGTTTAGCGACAATGAGCAGTTCTTC
abundance: .; d_gene: .; j_gene: TRBJ2-5; v_gene: TRBV29-1; CDR3aa: CSVTSSVGSETQYF; CDR3nt: TGCAGCGTTACGTCTAGCGTTGGGTCGGAGACCCAGTACTTC